These 20 T cell receptor beta chains were sequenced from one sample in a study of neurological immune-mediated disorders. Time point indicated: longitudinal time-point 3. TCRdb called the 5' RACE reads again in MiXCR, with one record for every CDR3 protein. The table has about 49,000 distinct CDR3 sequences, 6.5% to 8.5% seen once. The sequencing sample was made of PBMCs. These receptors originate from a woman between 40 and 50 years old in good health.

This clonotype was observed at least ten times. The chain combines TRBV5-1 with TRBJ2-2; D possibly matches TRBD1 or TRBD2 (6 bases each). Trimming removed 7 bases at V and 0 bases at J, with 19 bases between. Looked up from germline, CDR1 is SGHRS and CDR2 is YFSETQ. The CDR3 sequence is 17 residues long. The CDR3 spells CASGPTPGASNTGELFF. The CDR3 DNA sequence: TGCGCCAGCGGGCCGACTCCGGGGGCATCGAACACCGGGGAGCTGTTTTTT.

This clonotype was detected ten times or more. The V call is TRBV6-5, the J call TRBJ1-1; D is ambiguous. The CDR3 has 13 amino acids. V lost 5 bases to trimming and J lost 0 bases, with 7 bases between them. Germline V gene lookup returns CDR1 MNHEY and CDR2 SVGAGI. The chain's CDR3 is CASSLTLNTEAFF. DNA of the CDR3: TGTGCCAGCAGTCTCACACTGAACACTGAAGCTTTCTTT.

This clonotype was seen only a few times. The chain combines TRBV20-1 with TRBJ2-2; D might be TRBD1 (6 bases). Germline V gives CDR1 DFQATT, CDR2 SNEGSKA (reference sequence). CDR3 size: 13 residues. V lost 7 bases and J lost 3, with 12 bases in between. CDR3 residues: CSVTGQYTGELFF. The CDR3 DNA reads TGCAGTGTCACAGGACAGTACACCGGGGAGCTGTTTTTT.

This clonotype occurred many times. The genes are TRBV5-1 and TRBJ2-1; 7 bases map to TRBD1. The CDR3 spans 14 residues. The V gene's germline CDR1 is SGHRS and CDR2 YFSETQ. Unmatched junction bases numbered 2, after V lost 0 bases and J lost 5 bases. CDR3: CASSLGGQHNEQFF. The CDR3 DNA reads as TGCGCCAGCAGCTTGGGGGGACAGCACAATGAGCAGTTCTTC.

At least ten counts were recorded for this clonotype. The rearrangement uses TRBV9 and TRBJ1-3; D unresolved. This CDR3 is 15 amino acids long. V dropped 0 bases and J dropped 2 bases, with 9 bases sitting between them. Germline V lookup: CDR1 SGDLS, CDR2 YYNGEE. The CDR3 sequence: CASSVGAEAGNTIYF. Written as DNA, the CDR3 is TGTGCCAGCAGCGTAGGGGCAGAAGCTGGAAACACCATATATTTT.

The gene calls are TRBV5-6 and TRBJ2-5; D ambiguous. This CDR3 is 14 amino acids long. The V end was cut by 2 bases, the J end by 1 base, with 9 bases between. Germline V gives CDR1 SGHDT, CDR2 YYEEEE. The CDR3 loop is CASSFPSPQETQYF. In DNA, the CDR3 is TGTGCCAGCAGCTTTCCGAGCCCCCAAGAGACCCAGTACTTC.

The chain is built from TRBV6-2 or TRBV6-3 and TRBJ2-6, with a tentative D call TRBD1 (6 bases). Between the trimmed V and J ends, which lost 5 bases and 4 bases, there was a span of 15 bases. CDR3 length: 16 residues. Germline loops: CDR1 MNHEY, CDR2 SVGEGT. The chain's CDR3 is CASSKAAGVGANVLTF. In DNA form, the CDR3 reads TGTGCCAGCAGTAAGGCGGCAGGGGTCGGGGCCAACGTCCTGACTTTC.

As concerns this clonotype: A much larger clone sits a single nucleotide away, making a read error possible. The chain joins TRBV6-2 or TRBV6-3 to TRBJ1-5; no reliable D call. The CDR3 has 15 amino acids. The germline CDR1 and CDR2 sequences are MNHEY and SVGEGT. CDR3 DNA sequence: TGTGCCAGCAGTTACGCCGCGGGAAGCAATAAGCCCCAGCATTTT. Translation: CASSYAAGSNKPQHF.

This chain links TRBV6-5 with TRBJ2-3, with D possibly being TRBD2 (5 bases). V was cut by 2 bases and J by 4 bases, with 10 bases left in between. The CDR3 loop spans 14 amino acids. CDR1 and CDR2 (germline): MNHEY, SVGAGI. CDR3 sequence: CASSYAGLADTQYF. The CDR3 DNA follows: TGTGCCAGCAGTTACGCGGGCCTGGCAGATACGCAGTATTTT.

This clonotype was counted at least ten times. The chain employs TRBV7-3 and TRBJ2-2, with 7 nucleotides matching TRBD2. CDR1 is SGHTA, CDR2 FQGTGA, per germline. This CDR3 spans 16 amino acids. The V gene end was trimmed by 4 bases and the J gene end by 5 bases; junction bases not matched to a gene: 10. The CDR3 reads CASSSSLGGRTGELFF. CDR3 coding DNA: TGTGCCAGCAGCTCGTCTTTGGGCGGGAGAACCGGGGAGCTGTTTTTT.

This clonotype was counted only a few times. The chain uses TRBV9 and TRBJ1-3; D not certain. Trimming shortened V by 5 bases and J by 0 bases, and 21 bases separated the two germline ends. The germline gives CDR1 SGDLS, CDR2 YYNGEE. CDR3 size: 18 residues. CDR3 DNA: TGTGCCAGCAGGGCGGGTAAGGAGACACCGAGCTCTGGAAACACCATATATTTT. It codes for CASRAGKETPSSGNTIYF.

V usage is TRBV3-1 and J usage is TRBJ2-1; D may be TRBD2 (6 bases). Trimming cost V 3 bases and J 3 bases, with 15 bases left between them. Germline CDR1 is LGHDT and CDR2 is YNNKEL (reference sequence). The CDR3 sequence is 16 residues long. CDR3 nucleotides: TGTGCCAGCAGCCACCGCGGGACTCCTAACTACAATGAGCAGTTCTTC. It translates to CASSHRGTPNYNEQFF.

This clonotype has ten or more counts. The rearrangement links TRBV24-1 to TRBJ2-1, with D perhaps matching TRBD1 (6 bases). The CDR3 runs 16 residues. Germline CDR1 KGHDR, CDR2 SFDVKD. Trimming removed 0 bases at V and 4 bases at J, with 12 bases between. The CDR3 sequence is CATSDLKGGRYNEQFF. The CDR3 DNA is TGTGCCACCAGTGATTTGAAAGGGGGAAGGTACAATGAGCAGTTCTTC.

This clonotype has at least ten counts. This chain links TRBV6-2 or TRBV6-3 with TRBJ1-2; D is possibly TRBD1 (5 bases). V was shortened by 7 bases and J by 8 bases, with 14 bases between the two germline ends. The CDR3 runs to 12 residues. Germline V gene lookup returns CDR1 MNHEY and CDR2 SVGEGT. CDR3 nucleotide sequence: TGTGCCAGCACGGGGACCCTTTTAGGCTACACCTTC. Protein product: CASTGTLLGYTF.

Many counts were recorded for this clonotype. The chain employs TRBV7-6 and TRBJ1-5, with D perhaps TRBD1 (6 bases). This CDR3 is 13 amino acids long. V was shortened by 5 bases and J by 6 bases, with 11 bases between the two germline ends. Germline-derived CDR1 and CDR2 are SGHVS and FNYEAQ. DNA of the CDR3: TGTGCCAGCAGCCGAGGGGGGGGTCAGCCCCAGCATTTT. This translates into CASSRGGGQPQHF.

In this sample, this clonotype turned up many times. The chain links TRBV18 to TRBJ1-4; D unresolved. The CDR3 is 14 amino acids. V was pared by 3 bases and J by 6 bases, with 11 bases between. The germline CDR1 and CDR2 sequences are KGHSH and LQKENI. For the CDR3, the DNA is TGTGCCAGCTCACCCCGGTGGCCTGATGAAAAACTGTTTTTT. It is translated as CASSPRWPDEKLFF.

This clonotype has at least ten counts. J is TRBJ2-3 and V is TRBV7-2, with D tentatively TRBD1 or TRBD2 (5 bases each). From germline, CDR1 is SGHTA and CDR2 FQGNSA. The CDR3 runs to 15 residues. V lost 4 bases and J 6 bases, leaving 17 bases between the germline ends. The CDR3 bases are TGTGCCAGCAGCTCTTCCGGGACCGTGGGTGATACGCAGTATTTT. As protein: CASSSSGTVGDTQYF.

This clonotype was counted many times. The chain carries TRBV29-1 and TRBJ1-1; D unresolved. The CDR3 loop spans 16 amino acids. V was shortened by 2 bases and J by 0 bases, with 16 bases between the two germline ends. Germline V gives CDR1 SQVTM, CDR2 ANQGSEA. In DNA, the CDR3 is TGCAGCGTTGAAAAAGCCGTACCTTACATGAACACTGAAGCTTTCTTT. This encodes CSVEKAVPYMNTEAFF.

This clonotype was recorded many times. The genes are TRBV5-1 and TRBJ1-4, with D unresolved. V lost 0 bases and J lost 7, with 10 bases in between. CDR3 length: 14 residues. In germline, CDR1 is SGHRS, CDR2 YFSETQ. The CDR3 here is CASSLATPGEKLFF. CDR3 DNA sequence: TGCGCCAGCAGCTTGGCAACCCCCGGTGAAAAACTGTTTTTT.

The sample holds a few counts of this clonotype. A read error is possible here, since a much larger clone lies one base away. This chain links TRBV3-2 with TRBJ2-7; the tabulated D call, TRBD2, remains unverified against the DNA. TRBV3-2 is flagged as a pseudogene. The CDR3 has 16 amino acids. The CDR3 DNA follows: TGTGCCAGAAGCCAAGATGGTTTAGCGGGAGTCACCGAGCAGTACTTC. The encoded protein is CARSQDGLAGVTEQYF.